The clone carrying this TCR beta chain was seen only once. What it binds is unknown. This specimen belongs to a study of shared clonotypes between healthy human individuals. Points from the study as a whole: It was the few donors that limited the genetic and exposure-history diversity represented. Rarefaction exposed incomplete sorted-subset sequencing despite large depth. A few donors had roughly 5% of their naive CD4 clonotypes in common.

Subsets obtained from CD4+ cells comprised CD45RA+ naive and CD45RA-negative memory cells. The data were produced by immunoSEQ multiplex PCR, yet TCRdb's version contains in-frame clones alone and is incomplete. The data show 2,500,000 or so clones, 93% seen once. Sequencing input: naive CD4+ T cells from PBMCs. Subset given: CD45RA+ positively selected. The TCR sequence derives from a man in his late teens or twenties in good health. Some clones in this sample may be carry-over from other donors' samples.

As DNA, the CDR3 is TGTGCCAGCAGCTTAGCGGCGGGGATCGGGGCCAACGTCCTGACTTTC. This gives the protein CASSLAAGIGANVLTF. The chain recombines TRBV7-8 with TRBJ2-6; possibly TRBD2 for D (6 bases). V shed 0 bases and J shed 4 bases, with 10 bases lying between them. CDR1 SGHVS and CDR2 FQNEAQ come from the germline V gene. The CDR3 runs to 16 residues.